This TCR beta chain is from a study of blood T cell repertoires in COVID-19. The repertoire was sequenced with immunoSEQ multiplex PCR; TCRdb's copy has only in-frame clones and lacks some. The sample includes 250,000 to 300,000 clones, under 90% of them seen just once. The specimen sequenced was PBMCs or T cells enriched from blood (not recorded which). The clonotype was recovered from a woman in her thirties or forties who had recovered from COVID-19.

Here the CDR3 DNA reads TGTGCCTGGAGCGACCAGGGGGTAGGTGGCTACACCTTC. Translated, it gives CAWSDQGVGGYTF. The chain uses TRBV30 and TRBJ1-2; TRBD1 matches at 7 bases. The junction had 8 bases not matched to a gene; V was cut back by 3 bases and J by 7 bases. CDR3 length: 13 residues. The germline V gene has CDR1 GTSNPN and CDR2 SVGIG (reference sequence).